What follows describes a single TCR beta chain. Authors' analysis steps: Using reference gene primer amplification, nucleated cell counts were estimated. Assay: immunoSEQ multiplex PCR; the TCRdb copy retains only in-frame clones and omits some. Clonal size and the V and J genes are those of that table, whereas D and trimming came from the DNA. Here the sample spans approximately 170,000 clones, around 83% being singletons. Seattle participants joined during active infection and were tracked over time. The germline gives CDR1 SQVTM, CDR2 ANQGSEA. J lost 5 bases, V lost 4 bases, and 9 bases had no gene match. The CDR3 is made up of 15 amino acids. The data originate from a study of blood T cell repertoires in COVID-19. Study information: Italy, Spain and the United States were the sources of the convalescent and acute COVID-19 samples.

This TCR was sampled from a woman in her sixties or seventies with COVID-19, enrolled during active disease. Sequenced: peripheral blood. The V call is TRBV29-1, the J call TRBJ1-4; 8 bases are a match to TRBD1. This CDR3 is CSVGLGQGINEKLFF. DNA for the CDR3: TGCAGCGTTGGGTTAGGACAGGGCATAAATGAAAAACTGTTTTTT.